Reported below is one T cell receptor (beta chain). What it recognizes is unknown. This sample stems from a study of persistence of HIV-infected CD4 T cells. On the study more broadly: Blood samples, up to about 180 mL, came from multiple time points, except two leukapheresis donors sampled once.

The CDR3 extends over 13 amino acids. Per the germline V gene, CDR1 is SGHTS and CDR2 is YDEGEE. V was trimmed by 2 bases and J by 7 bases, leaving 10 bases between them. Stimulation used approximately 9.1 ug/mL lysate from CMV-infected fibroblasts. Memory cells lacking CD40L and CD69 with high CD45RO were sorted. The libraries were made with immunoSEQ version 4 in survey mode. TCRdb keeps only in-frame clones here, not all; method: immunoSEQ multiplex PCR. Here the sample spans 25,000 to 35,000 clones, approximately 85% being singletons. The V and J genes are TRBV5-8 and TRBJ1-5; no clear D gene. The clonotype originates from an adult man with HIV who was CMV-seropositive. The sample consisted of CD4+ T cells sorted from PBMCs after roughly 17-hour stimulation, taken from a patient who received antiretroviral therapy. In DNA form, the CDR3 reads TGTGCCAGCAGCTTTACGGAAAACCAGCCCCAGCATTTT. Residues: CASSFTENQPQHF.